These 27 T cell receptor beta chains share one sample of origin, sequenced in a study of post-analysis software for immune sequencing data. Study-wide results and limits: A few TRBV segments occurring more often in patients than controls included TRBV5-6, TRBV5-1 and TRBV20-1.

Unique molecular identifiers were present in the TCR beta cDNA libraries. A single record per CDR3 protein comes from TCRdb applying MiXCR to the PCR reads. Of approximately 570,000 distinct CDR3 sequences in the sample, about 40% are singletons; the top ten hold roughly 1.7%. No antigen has been identified for these receptors. Source material: blood. The source is a girl between 10 and 17 years old with multiple sclerosis.

This clonotype was found a few times. The chain combines TRBV12-3 or TRBV12-4 with TRBJ1-5, with 8 bases matching TRBD1. CDR3 size: 16 residues. The V gene end was trimmed by 1 base and the J gene end by 0 bases; junction bases not matched to a gene: 2. CDR3 residues: CASSLGDRGSNQPQHF. CDR3 DNA sequence: TGTGCCAGCAGTTTAGGAGACAGGGGTAGCAATCAGCCCCAGCATTTT.

The chain is built from TRBV4-2 and TRBJ2-3, with D tentatively TRBD2 (6 bases). CDR1 LGHNA and CDR2 YNFKEQ come from the germline V gene. The V end lost 3 bases, the J end lost 6 bases, and 10 bases lay between the germline ends. The CDR3 has 13 amino acids. Here the CDR3 reads CASSHGTQDTQYF. In DNA, the CDR3 is TGTGCCAGCAGCCACGGGACTCAGGATACGCAGTATTTT.

In this sample, this clonotype turned up a few times. V usage is TRBV6-2 or TRBV6-3 and J usage is TRBJ1-2; maybe TRBD1 (5 bases). This CDR3 contains 13 residues. V was shortened by 6 bases and J by 8 bases, with 16 bases between the two germline ends. Looked up from germline, CDR1 is MNHEY and CDR2 is SVGEGT. CDR3 region: CASRRSGRRGYTF. The CDR3 DNA follows: TGTGCCAGCAGACGATCGGGGCGACGGGGCTACACCTTC.

The V and J genes are TRBV10-3 and TRBJ2-1; a possible D gene is TRBD2 (7 bases). The CDR3 length is 15 residues. The germline V gene has CDR1 ENHRY and CDR2 SYGVKD. V dropped 4 bases and J dropped 2 bases, with 12 bases sitting between them. This CDR3 is CAISVGGGTYNEQFF. CDR3 DNA sequence: TGTGCCATCAGTGTTGGGGGGGGCACCTACAATGAGCAGTTCTTC.

This rearrangement joins TRBV20-1 to TRBJ2-1; a possible D gene is TRBD1 (6 bases). Between the trimmed V and J ends, which lost 5 bases and 7 bases, there was a span of 21 bases. This CDR3 is built from 15 residues. Germline CDR1 DFQATT, CDR2 SNEGSKA (reference sequence). The CDR3 is CSAFTPTGAVNEQFF. The DNA for the CDR3 is TGCAGTGCTTTCACCCCGACAGGCGCGGTAAATGAGCAGTTCTTC.

In its sample, this clonotype was seen once. The chain links TRBV12-3 or TRBV12-4 to TRBJ2-1; unclear D gene. V lost 8 bases, J lost 0 bases, and 17 bases lay in between. This CDR3 has 16 residues. Here the CDR3 reads CASRFRAVSSYNEQFF. The CDR3 nucleotides are TGTGCCAGCCGGTTTCGGGCGGTGAGCTCCTACAATGAGCAGTTCTTC.

This clonotype was counted only a few times. This chain joins TRBV2 and TRBJ2-7, with D possibly TRBD1 on 6 matching bases. This CDR3 has 13 residues. The V and J ends lost 8 bases and 6 bases respectively, with 17 bases between them. Germline V lookup: CDR1 SNHLY, CDR2 FYNNEI. CDR3 coding DNA: TGTGCCAGCCAGGGTGGGGGCCAGAGCGAGCAGTACTTC. As protein: CASQGGGQSEQYF.

The chain couples TRBV12-3 or TRBV12-4 to TRBJ2-3; D gene ambiguous. The ends were cut back, 6 bases at V and 0 bases at J, with 16 bases in the middle. CDR3 length: 16 residues. This chain's CDR3 is CASSFSGRRSTDTQYF. CDR3 DNA: TGTGCCAGCAGCTTCTCTGGACGGAGAAGCACAGATACGCAGTATTTT.

This chain connects TRBV27 to TRBJ2-5; tentatively, D is TRBD1 (6 bases). The germline V and J ends were trimmed by 3 bases and 3 bases, with 11 bases remaining between them. The CDR3 has 14 amino acids. Germline values: CDR1 MNHEY, CDR2 SMNVEV (reference sequence). The CDR3 DNA follows: TGTGCCAGCAGTTTCGACAGGAGAGAAGAGACCCAGTACTTC. This encodes CASSFDRREETQYF.

This chain connects TRBV5-5 to TRBJ1-2; D not resolved. Germline V gene lookup returns CDR1 SGHKS and CDR2 YYEKEE (reference sequence). This CDR3 is 13 amino acids long. Deletions cut 0 bases from V and 8 bases from J, with 11 bases between. In DNA form, the CDR3 reads TGTGCCAGCAGCTTGGATCCGGGTGAAGGCTACACCTTC. Translation: CASSLDPGEGYTF.

The V and J genes are TRBV10-1 and TRBJ2-1; D gene unclear. Germline CDR1 WNHNN, CDR2 SYGVQD (reference sequence). The V end lost 3 bases, the J end lost 12 bases, and 15 bases lay between the germline ends. CDR3 length: 13 residues. The CDR3 DNA reads as TGCGCCAGCAGTGAACCGGAAAAAGGGATGCAGTTCTTC. Translation gives CASSEPEKGMQFF.

The chain combines TRBV6-6 with TRBJ2-7, with D uncertain. Germline lookup yields CDR1 MNHNY and CDR2 SVGAGI (reference sequence). The CDR3 has 13 residues. Trimming removed 3 bases from V and 3 bases from J, with 9 bases in between. This CDR3 reads CASSYSSNYEQYF. CDR3 DNA sequence: TGTGCCAGCAGTTATAGCTCCAACTACGAGCAGTACTTC.

This clonotype occurred a few times. The J gene is TRBJ2-4, the V gene TRBV6-5; 8 positions agree with TRBD2. The trim removed 10 bases at V and 13 bases at J, leaving 18 bases unmatched. Germline V gives CDR1 MNHEY, CDR2 SVGAGI. There are 14 residues in the CDR3. CDR3 bases: TGTGCCACCACCTCGGTCGGGAGGGCAGGGGAGCAGTACTTC. Encoded protein: CATTSVGRAGEQYF.

The V and J genes are TRBV19 and TRBJ2-7; 8 bases line up with TRBD2. V was clipped by 7 bases and J by 0 bases; unmatched bases: 5. The CDR3 runs to 14 residues. Germline-derived CDR1 and CDR2 are LNHDA and SQIVND (reference sequence). The CDR3 DNA reads TGTGCCAGTAAGGACGGGGGGGCCTCCTACGAGCAGTACTTC. Encoded protein: CASKDGGASYEQYF.

The V and J genes are TRBV20-1 and TRBJ2-7; D remains ambiguous. CDR3 length equals 14 residues. Germline V gene lookup returns CDR1 DFQATT and CDR2 SNEGSKA (reference sequence). Trimming left V 6 bases short and J 0 bases short, with 15 bases between. The CDR3 nucleotides are TGCAGTGCCCTAGGCCGCTCCAGCTCCTACGAGCAGTACTTC. Amino acids: CSALGRSSSYEQYF.

This chain links TRBV9 with TRBJ2-5; D unresolved. CDR1 is SGDLS and CDR2 is YYNGEE in the germline V gene. V was cut by 6 bases and J by 2 bases, with 17 bases left in between. This CDR3 region has 15 residues. In DNA form, the CDR3 reads TGTGCCAGCAACGTTTTACCCCAGGCGCAAGAGACCCAGTACTTC. It is translated as CASNVLPQAQETQYF.

The chain carries TRBV4-1 and TRBJ2-3; the match to TRBD1 covers 11 bases. Trimming removed 0 bases from V and 0 bases from J; junction bases left unmatched: 5. There are 18 residues in the CDR3. Looked up from germline, CDR1 is MGHRA and CDR2 is YSYEKL. This CDR3 is CASSQDHGTGGSTDTQYF. In DNA form, the CDR3 reads TGCGCCAGCAGCCAAGATCACGGGACAGGGGGAAGCACAGATACGCAGTATTTT.

The chain links TRBV7-6 to TRBJ2-1; 10 bases match TRBD2. This CDR3 has 18 residues. The V gene's germline CDR1 is SGHVS and CDR2 FNYEAQ. V lost 0 bases to trimming and J lost 4 bases; unmatched junction nucleotides: 9. This chain's CDR3 is CASSLALAGALRYNEQFF. Here the CDR3 DNA reads TGTGCCAGCAGCTTAGCGCTAGCGGGGGCCCTTCGGTACAATGAGCAGTTCTTC.

V usage is TRBV3-1 and J usage is TRBJ2-5; 9 bases line up with TRBD1. The CDR3 contains 17 residues. The V segment lost 0 bases and the J segment 0 bases; nucleotides outside the gene matches: 5. Germline V gives CDR1 LGHDT, CDR2 YNNKEL (reference sequence). CDR3 loop: CASSQDGRDRDQETQYF. DNA of the CDR3: TGTGCCAGCAGCCAAGATGGGCGGGACAGGGACCAAGAGACCCAGTACTTC.

The sample holds many counts of this clonotype. The chain recombines TRBV7-2 with TRBJ2-1, with 11 positions matching TRBD2. This CDR3 region has 15 residues. V lost 1 base and J lost 5; bases outside the gene matches: 1. The germline V gene has CDR1 SGHTA and CDR2 FQGNSA. DNA for the CDR3: TGTGCCAGCAGCTTAGGACTAGCGGGAAACAATGAGCAGTTCTTC. Translated: CASSLGLAGNNEQFF.

This clonotype showed up just once. J is TRBJ1-2 and V is TRBV6-1; no reliable D call. Looked up from germline, CDR1 is MNHNS and CDR2 is SASEGT. Trimming left V 8 bases short and J 6 bases short, with 13 bases between. This CDR3 comprises 12 residues. Written as DNA, the CDR3 is TGTGCCAGCCTTCGTACGAACCATGGCTACACCTTC. Translated: CASLRTNHGYTF.

This clonotype came up a few times. V usage is TRBV5-1 and J usage is TRBJ2-5; 7 nucleotides agree with TRBD1. With V trimmed by 0 bases and J by 5 bases, 7 bases remained unmatched. The germline gives CDR1 SGHRS, CDR2 YFSETQ. CDR3 length: 15 amino acids. The CDR3 region is CASSLGVGGKETQYF. The CDR3 coding sequence is TGCGCCAGCAGCTTGGGAGTAGGGGGCAAGGAGACCCAGTACTTC.

This chain connects TRBV24-1 to TRBJ1-1; weak D call: TRBD1 (6 bases). V dropped 3 bases and J dropped 1 base, with 20 bases sitting between them. CDR3 length equals 18 residues. Germline V gives CDR1 KGHDR, CDR2 SFDVKD. The CDR3 spells CATSDAFGEGDGNTEAFF. CDR3 sequence (DNA): TGTGCCACCAGTGATGCCTTTGGGGAGGGGGATGGGAACACTGAAGCTTTCTTT.

The chain employs TRBV9 and TRBJ1-2; D unclear. Germline CDR1 reads SGDLS; CDR2 reads YYNGEE. This CDR3 region has 13 residues. V was clipped by 0 bases and J by 5 bases, with 8 bases between them. In DNA form, the CDR3 reads TGTGCCAGCAGCGTAGACGGGGAGTATGGCTACACCTTC. Its translation: CASSVDGEYGYTF.

The V and J genes are TRBV29-1 and TRBJ1-2, with D hard to call. Germline loops: CDR1 SQVTM, CDR2 ANQGSEA. V was cut by 6 bases and J by 2 bases, with 13 bases left in between. The length of the CDR3 is 13 residues. The CDR3 loop reads CSVRRSSNYGYTF. In DNA form, the CDR3 reads TGCAGCGTCAGAAGATCGTCCAACTATGGCTACACCTTC.

V is TRBV6-4 and J is TRBJ2-4, with unresolved D. V lost 2 bases and J lost 9, with 20 bases in between. Germline-derived CDR1 and CDR2 are MRHNA and SNTAGT. The CDR3 loop spans 16 amino acids. CDR3 region: CASSDLSVGSLSIQYF. CDR3 nucleotide sequence: TGTGCCAGCAGTGACCTCTCAGTGGGTTCTCTTAGCATTCAGTACTTC.

The genes are TRBV18 and TRBJ2-3; D not certain. The germline V and J ends were trimmed by 3 bases and 4 bases, with 5 bases remaining between them. CDR1 is KGHSH, CDR2 LQKENI, per germline. The CDR3 spans 12 residues. CDR3 loop: CASSPLSDTQYF. The CDR3 nucleotides read TGTGCCAGCTCACCTTTATCAGATACGCAGTATTTT.